Below are 13 T cell receptor beta chains sequenced from a single sample in a study of cytomegalovirus exposure and HLA in healthy donors. The PCR contained 60 Vbeta and 13 Jbeta primers. Method: immunoSEQ multiplex PCR; TCRdb's copy keeps in-frame clones and lacks some. The sample has 150,000 to 200,000 clones; just over 75% are singletons. The material sequenced was PBMCs. Receptors were obtained from a man aged 25 to 40 in good health and CMV-seronegative.

The chain employs TRBV27 and TRBJ2-5; D possibly corresponds to TRBD1 (5 bases). The end of the DNA aligns better with TRBJ2-7, so the J call may be wrong. Germline values: CDR1 MNHEY, CDR2 SMNVEV (reference sequence). The CDR3 runs 13 residues. CDR3 sequence: CASSLSRVHEQYF. DNA of the CDR3: TGTGCCAGCAGTTTATCCAGGGTCCACGAGCAGTACTTC.

V and J are TRBV19 and TRBJ2-5, with 9 bases matching TRBD2. The CDR3 spans 15 residues. The germline CDR1 and CDR2 sequences are LNHDA and SQIVND (reference sequence). The V segment lost 7 bases and the J segment 4 bases; nucleotides outside the gene matches: 10. For the CDR3, the DNA is TGTGCCAGTAAATCCCGACTAGCGGAGGGAGAGACCCAGTACTTC. This encodes CASKSRLAEGETQYF.

The J gene is TRBJ2-7, the V gene TRBV15; TRBD1 agrees at 7 bases. V trimming: 6 bases; J trimming: 1 base; junction bases outside the gene matches: 3. The CDR3 extends over 13 amino acids. Germline lookup yields CDR1 LNHNV and CDR2 YYDKDF (reference sequence). Here the CDR3 reads CATRGTASYEQYF. The CDR3 region has the DNA TGTGCCACCAGAGGGACAGCTTCCTACGAGCAGTACTTC.

The chain employs TRBV5-1 and TRBJ2-3, with 9 bases fitting TRBD2. V shed 0 bases, J shed 0 bases, and the junction held 8 bases outside the gene matches. CDR1 and CDR2 (germline): SGHRS, YFSETQ. The length of the CDR3 is 18 residues. CDR3 DNA sequence: TGCGCCAGCAGCTTGGTTCTAGCGGGGATTTCCAGCACAGATACGCAGTATTTT. As protein: CASSLVLAGISSTDTQYF.

This clone was observed at least ten times. Other DNA sequences from this sample encode an identical CDR3 as well. V usage is TRBV19 and J usage is TRBJ1-5; 7 bases agree with TRBD1. The CDR3 runs to 13 residues. V shed 4 bases, J shed 4 bases, and the junction held 1 base outside the gene matches. Germline V CDR1 and CDR2: LNHDA, SQIVND (reference sequence). The CDR3, as DNA: TGTGCCAGTAGTACAGGGGGTAATCAGCCCCAGCATTTT. Amino acids: CASSTGGNQPQHF.

The chain links TRBV4-1 to TRBJ2-7; 9 bases agree with TRBD2. Germline V CDR1 and CDR2: MGHRA, YSYEKL. Trimming took 4 bases from V and 0 from J; bases not matched to a gene: 7. The CDR3 contains 16 residues. The CDR3: CASSPVGLASSYEQYF. CDR3 nucleotides: TGCGCCAGCAGCCCGGTTGGACTAGCGAGCTCCTACGAGCAGTACTTC.

The chain is built from TRBV28 and TRBJ1-2, with TRBD1 matching over 8 bases. Looked up from germline, CDR1 is MDHEN and CDR2 is SYDVKM. This CDR3 is built from 12 residues. The V and J ends lost 10 bases and 4 bases, in that order; junction bases with no gene match: 5. CDR3 loop: CATQGTGYGYTF. CDR3 sequence (DNA): TGTGCCACCCAAGGGACAGGCTATGGCTACACCTTC.

The V and J genes are TRBV9 and TRBJ1-3; D unresolved. The CDR3 has 15 residues. Germline V gives CDR1 SGDLS, CDR2 YYNGEE. Trimming removed 2 bases at V and 2 bases at J, with 11 bases between. CDR3 in amino acids: CASSVEGTTGNTIYF. The CDR3 coding sequence is TGTGCCAGCAGCGTCGAGGGCACAACTGGAAACACCATATATTTT.

The chain recombines TRBV30 with TRBJ1-1; D possibly corresponds to TRBD1 (6 bases). V was pared by 5 bases and J by 1 base, with 23 bases between. The length of the CDR3 is 17 residues. From germline, CDR1 is GTSNPN and CDR2 SVGIG (reference sequence). CDR3 sequence reads: CAWDSGLTTGRNTEAFF. The CDR3 DNA sequence: TGTGCCTGGGACTCCGGATTAACGACAGGAAGGAACACTGAAGCTTTCTTT. The whole variable domain, filled in from reference TRBV30 and TRBJ1-1, reads SQTIHQWPATLVQPVGSPLSLECTVEGTSNPNLYWYRQAAGRGLQLLFYSVGIGQISSEVPQNLSASRPQDRQFILSSKKLLLSDSGFYLCAWDSGLTTGRNTEAFFGQGTRLTVV.

This chain joins TRBV14 and TRBJ2-5; possible D gene TRBD2, 6 bases. The CDR3 extends over 19 amino acids. V lost 4 bases to trimming and J lost 4 bases, with 28 bases between them. Germline values: CDR1 SGHDN, CDR2 FVKESK. CDR3 loop: CASSRGRSYGGLIRETQYF. The CDR3 region has the DNA TGTGCCAGCAGCCGGGGGAGGTCTTATGGGGGATTGATCAGAGAGACCCAGTACTTC.

J is TRBJ1-5 and V is TRBV4-1; 12 bases are shared with TRBD1. Germline V gene lookup returns CDR1 MGHRA and CDR2 YSYEKL. This CDR3 contains 16 residues. V shed 0 bases, J shed 6 bases, and the junction held 3 bases outside the gene matches. The CDR3, as DNA: TGCGCCAGCAGCCAAGAGGGGACAGGGGGCTGTCAGCCCCAGCATTTT. This gives the protein CASSQEGTGGCQPQHF.

This chain uses TRBV27 with TRBJ2-7; 10 nucleotides align to TRBD1. CDR3 length: 17 residues. The V gene end was trimmed by 5 bases and the J gene end by 5 bases; junction bases not matched to a gene: 15. CDR1 and CDR2 (germline): MNHEY, SMNVEV (reference sequence). The CDR3 spells CASSPLMTGGAFNEQYF. The CDR3, as DNA: TGTGCCAGCAGTCCACTGATGACAGGGGGCGCGTTCAACGAGCAGTACTTC.

The chain has TRBV10-3 and TRBJ1-1; D call uncertain. Germline V gives CDR1 ENHRY, CDR2 SYGVKD. Deletions cut 4 bases from V and 6 bases from J, with 6 bases between. CDR3 length equals 11 residues. CDR3: CAISGRAEAFF. For the CDR3, the DNA is TGTGCCATCAGTGGGAGGGCTGAAGCTTTCTTT.